What follows is one T cell receptor (beta chain) and its context. The antigen remains unidentified. The source of the sample is a study of cytomegalovirus exposure and HLA in healthy donors. 13 Jbeta primers and 60 Vbeta primers were used for the PCR. The method was immunoSEQ multiplex PCR; TCRdb's version includes in-frame clones alone and lacks a portion of them. There are 93,000 or so clones in the sample; approximately 79% occur only once, and approximately 4.3% lies in the top ten. Study-wide results and limits: TCR beta chains associated with HLA were, in a later analysis, more clonally expanded than equally common others. In a later analysis, the majority of CMV-associated beta chains seemingly showed HLA restriction. According to a later analysis, donors in an Asian-associated ancestry cluster reportedly had fewer N-insertions than the roughly 670-donor mean.

This CDR3 is 16 amino acids long. Trimming left V 2 bases short and J 4 bases short, with 15 bases between. CDR1 is LNHNV, CDR2 YYDKDF, per germline (reference sequence). The J gene is TRBJ2-1, the V gene TRBV15; tentative D call: TRBD2 (5 bases). Sequencing was carried out using PBMCs. This TCR derives from a man in his fifties in good health and CMV-seropositive. The CDR3 DNA sequence: TGTGCCACCAGCAGAATGGGAGACACCATGTACAATGAGCAGTTCTTC. Translated: CATSRMGDTMYNEQFF.